This TCR beta chain was sequenced in a study of blood T cell repertoires in COVID-19. Study-level background: Material from acute and convalescent COVID-19 was sourced from the United States, Italy and Spain. Sample material is recorded as cDNA or gDNA derived from T cells, B-cell-depleted T cells, or PBMCs.

There are 16 residues in the CDR3. Authors' methods: Scientists estimated how many nucleated cells there were by amplifying reference gene primers. Using immunoSEQ multiplex PCR, the repertoire was profiled, and TCRdb retains in-frame clones only, with some absent. That table supplies the V and J calls and clone size; D and trimming were determined from the DNA. The table records about 160,000 clones, approximately 83% of them present only once. This clone was observed a single time. The TCR comes from an elderly woman with active or convalescent COVID-19. The source material was peripheral blood. The V and J genes are TRBV21-1 and TRBJ2-3; the table gives TRBD2 as D, unverified against the DNA. TRBV21-1 is an annotated pseudogene. CDR3 sequence: CASSKGKDSRVDTQYF. In DNA, the CDR3 is TGTGCCAGCAGCAAAGGGAAGGACTCACGAGTAGATACGCAGTATTTT.